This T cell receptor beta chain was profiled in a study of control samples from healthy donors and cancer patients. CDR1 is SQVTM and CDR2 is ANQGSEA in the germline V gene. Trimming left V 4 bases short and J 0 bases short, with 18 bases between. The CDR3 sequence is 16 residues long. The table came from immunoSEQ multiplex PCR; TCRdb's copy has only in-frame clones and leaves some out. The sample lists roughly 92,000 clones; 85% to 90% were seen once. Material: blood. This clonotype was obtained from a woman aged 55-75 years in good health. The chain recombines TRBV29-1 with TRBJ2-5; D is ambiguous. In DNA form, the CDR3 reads TGCAGCGTTGTTGGTTCCGTGGCTAGGTACCAAGAGACCCAGTACTTC. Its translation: CSVVGSVARYQETQYF.